Listed below are T cell receptor beta chains from one sample, sequenced in a study of T cells in tuberculosis. Generated by immunoSEQ multiplex PCR, the TCRdb table keeps only in-frame clones and is missing some. This table has approximately 20,000 clones, about 97% appearing once. The sequencing input was PBMCs. These receptors were taken from a donor aged 10-29 years with latent tuberculosis or without tuberculosis infection. The CDR3 runs from the conserved cysteine through the conserved F or W. A D gene is named only where the DNA matches it firmly. Expanded clones get a size class; other rows say once, few or many, or leave the size out.

>-|-|15|TRBV4-1|TRBJ2-2
CASSRPTRDTGELFF
TGCGCCAGCAGCCGGCCTACCCGGGACACCGGGGAGCTGTTTTTT
>-|-|12|TRBV7-2|TRBJ1-3
CASSLSVNTIYF
TGTGCCAGCAGCTTATCTGTAAACACCATATATTTT
>-|TRBD2|16|TRBV7-2|TRBJ2-5
CASSFFVSGGQETQYF
TGTGCCAGCAGCTTTTTTGTCAGCGGGGGCCAAGAGACCCAGTACTTC
>-|TRBD1|14|TRBV6-5|TRBJ1-1
CASSPGQPSAEAFF
TGTGCCAGCAGTCCGGGACAGCCTTCCGCTGAAGCTTTCTTT
>-|-|16|TRBV7-6|TRBJ2-2
CASSLLGVGGTGELFF
TGTGCCAGCAGCCTCTTAGGTGTCGGGGGTACCGGGGAGCTGTTTTTT
>-|TRBD1|16|TRBV5-1|TRBJ2-3
CASSFSPDRGKDTQYF
TGCGCCAGCAGTTTCTCCCCCGACAGGGGAAAAGATACGCAGTATTTT
>-|TRBD1|14|TRBV2|TRBJ2-7
CASSSGQGVHEQYF
TGTGCCAGCAGTTCTGGACAGGGGGTCCACGAGCAGTACTTC
>-|-|14|TRBV9|TRBJ1-2
CASSSSGLYYGYTF
TGTGCCAGCAGCTCTTCGGGTCTATACTATGGCTACACCTTC
>-|-|13|TRBV4-3|TRBJ2-5
CASTETGQETQYF
TGCGCCAGCACTGAGACTGGACAAGAGACCCAGTACTTC
>-|-|13|TRBV30|TRBJ2-7
CAWNTRGTYEQYF
TGTGCCTGGAATACCAGGGGAACCTACGAGCAGTACTTC
>-|-|12|TRBV29-1|TRBJ2-6
CSSLSGANVLTF
TGCAGCTCCTTATCTGGGGCCAACGTCCTGACTTTC
>-|-|15|TRBV5-1|TRBJ2-7
CASSLLKFGVDEQYF
TGCGCCAGCAGCTTGCTGAAGTTTGGAGTTGACGAGCAGTACTTC
>-|-|15|TRBV19|TRBJ1-5
CASSIGVYSNQPQHF
TGTGCCAGTAGTATAGGAGTTTATAGCAATCAGCCCCAGCATTTT
>-|-|12|TRBV28|TRBJ1-2
CASSRPGYGYTF
TGTGCCAGCAGCCGACCCGGGTATGGCTACACCTTC
>-|TRBD1|16|TRBV7-6|TRBJ2-1
CASSLEQGALGHEQFF
TGTGCCAGCAGCTTAGAACAGGGGGCGCTCGGTCATGAGCAGTTCTTC
>once|-|15|TRBV6-6|TRBJ1-4
CASSYGSTGSEKLFF
TGTGCCAGCAGTTATGGGTCGACGGGGTCTGAAAAACTGTTTTTT
>-|TRBD1|17|TRBV5-6|TRBJ1-1
CASRWGQGSFLNTEAFF
TGTGCCAGCAGGTGGGGACAGGGGTCGTTCCTGAACACTGAAGCTTTCTTT
>-|TRBD1|16|TRBV27|TRBJ1-2
CASSLEFTGGNYGYTF
TGTGCCAGCAGTTTAGAATTTACAGGGGGAAACTATGGCTACACCTTC
>-|TRBD2|14|TRBV6-4|TRBJ2-3
CASSSSGRPDTQYF
TGTGCCAGCAGCAGTAGCGGGAGGCCAGATACGCAGTATTTT
>-|-|12|TRBV11-3|TRBJ2-7
CASSQDWGEQYF
TGTGCCAGCAGCCAGGACTGGGGCGAGCAGTACTTC
>-|TRBD2|19|TRBV28|TRBJ2-1
CASISTGFRDSGTHREQFF
TGTGCCAGTATTAGTACAGGGTTTCGAGATAGCGGGACGCATAGGGAGCAGTTCTTC
>-|-|13|TRBV30|TRBJ2-4
CAWSVRLENIQYF
TGTGCCTGGAGTGTAAGACTGGAAAACATTCAGTACTTC
>-|TRBD1|15|TRBV4-3|TRBJ1-4
CASSQATGGNEKLFF
TGCGCCAGCAGCCAAGCTACAGGGGGTAATGAAAAACTGTTTTTT
>-|-|17|TRBV11-2|TRBJ2-1
CASSPTNRDTGYNEQFF
TGTGCCAGCAGCCCAACTAACCGGGACACAGGATACAATGAGCAGTTCTTC
>-|TRBD2|17|TRBV7-2|TRBJ2-7
CASSLALAGGPGYEQYF
TGTGCCAGCAGCTTAGCACTAGCGGGGGGGCCCGGCTACGAGCAGTACTTC